The TCR beta chain under discussion was sequenced for a study of glioma-infiltrating T cells after dendritic cell vaccination. Study at large: Autologous tumor lysate was loaded overnight onto monocyte-derived dendritic cells grown 7 to 8 days with IL-4 and GM-CSF.

This CDR3 contains 14 residues. The ends lost 5 bases at V and 5 bases at J; junction bases unmatched: 8. Germline lookup yields CDR1 LNHDA and CDR2 SQIVND (reference sequence). Only patients with spare fresh-frozen tumor and over two years of follow-up were included. Primers: 60 V beta forward and 13 J beta reverse. Produced via immunoSEQ multiplex PCR; TCRdb's table is partial and in-frame only. The sample lists around 100,000 clones; more than 80% were seen once. This material consisted of blood, taken before dendritic cell vaccination. This TCR was recovered from a human donor with glioblastoma. This rearrangement joins TRBV19 to TRBJ2-5; 7 bases are shared with TRBD2. The CDR3 DNA reads as TGTGCCAGTAGTGGTGGCAGGGAGGGGGAGACCCAGTACTTC. Translation: CASSGGREGETQYF.